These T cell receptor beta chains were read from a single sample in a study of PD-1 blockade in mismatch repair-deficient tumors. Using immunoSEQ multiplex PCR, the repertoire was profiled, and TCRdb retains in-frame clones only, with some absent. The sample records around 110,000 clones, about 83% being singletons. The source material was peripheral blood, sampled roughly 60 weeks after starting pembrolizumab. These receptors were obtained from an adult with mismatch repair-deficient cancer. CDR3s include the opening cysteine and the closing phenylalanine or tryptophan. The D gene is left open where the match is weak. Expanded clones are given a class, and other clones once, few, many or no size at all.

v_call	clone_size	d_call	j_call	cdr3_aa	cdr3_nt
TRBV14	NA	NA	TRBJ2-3	CASSQDQALGRLSTDTQYF	TGTGCCAGCAGCCAAGATCAGGCATTGGGCAGGCTTAGCACAGATACGCAGTATTTT
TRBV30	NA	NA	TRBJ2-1	CAWVGKISQFF	TGTGCCTGGGTCGGGAAAATTAGCCAGTTCTTC
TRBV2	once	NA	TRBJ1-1	CASREQGTEAFF	TGTGCCAGCAGGGAACAGGGAACTGAAGCTTTCTTT
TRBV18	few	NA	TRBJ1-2	CASSPAGTGNYGYTF	TGTGCCAGCTCACCCGCCGGGACGGGAAACTATGGCTACACCTTC
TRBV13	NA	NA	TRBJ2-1	CASSRLRGHEQFF	TGTGCCAGCAGCCGGCTGAGGGGCCATGAGCAGTTCTTC
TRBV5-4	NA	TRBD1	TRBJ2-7	CASAPGTGTYEQYF	TGTGCCAGCGCCCCCGGGACAGGGACTTACGAGCAGTACTTC
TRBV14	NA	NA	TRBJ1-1	CASSQDPPGKGKAFF	TGTGCCAGCAGCCAAGATCCCCCAGGGAAAGGGAAAGCTTTCTTT
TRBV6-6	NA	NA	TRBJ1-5	CASSSRADNQPQHF	TGTGCCAGCAGTTCGAGGGCGGATAATCAGCCCCAGCATTTT
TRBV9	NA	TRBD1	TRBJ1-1	CASSAQGAAGWATEAFF	TGTGCCAGCAGCGCACAGGGGGCGGCTGGGTGGGCCACTGAAGCTTTCTTT
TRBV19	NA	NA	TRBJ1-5	CASSITGRGSQHF	TGTGCCAGTAGTATAACAGGGCGCGGGTCCCAGCATTTT
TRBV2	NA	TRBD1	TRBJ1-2	CASRQGIEGGYTF	TGTGCCAGCAGACAGGGGATAGAAGGCGGCTACACCTTC
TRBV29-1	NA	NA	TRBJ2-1	CSVPLYRYNEQFF	TGCAGCGTCCCGCTCTACAGGTACAATGAGCAGTTCTTC
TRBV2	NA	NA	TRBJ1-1	CASSRGVSNTEAFF	TGTGCCAGCAGTAGGGGGGTGAGTAACACTGAAGCTTTCTTT
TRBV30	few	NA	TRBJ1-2	CAWRVAPYGYTF	TGTGCCTGGAGGGTTGCCCCTTATGGCTACACCTTC
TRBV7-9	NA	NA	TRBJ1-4	CASSLDGSNEKLFF	TGTGCCAGCAGCTTGGACGGTTCTAATGAAAAACTGTTTTTT
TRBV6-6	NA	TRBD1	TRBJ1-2	CASSLKGARGYTF	TGTGCCAGCAGCCTAAAGGGGGCCCGCGGCTACACCTTC
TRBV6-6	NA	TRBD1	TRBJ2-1	CASSYPSRQGDNEQFF	TGTGCCAGCAGTTACCCTTCCCGACAGGGAGACAATGAGCAGTTCTTC
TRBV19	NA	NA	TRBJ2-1	CASSIAAAYDEQFF	TGTGCCAGTAGTATAGCGGCAGCGTACGATGAGCAGTTCTTC
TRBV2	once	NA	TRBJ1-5	CASSDGQTHQPQHF	TGTGCCAGCAGTGACGGCCAGACCCATCAGCCCCAGCATTTT
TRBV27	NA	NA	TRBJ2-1	CASSQISGLRQFF	TGTGCCAGCAGTCAAATAAGTGGGTTACGGCAGTTCTTC
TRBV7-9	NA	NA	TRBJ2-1	CASSLGEQVQFF	TGTGCCAGCAGCTTAGGGGAACAGGTGCAGTTCTTC
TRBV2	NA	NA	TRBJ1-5	CASSEGGQPNQPQHF	TGTGCCAGCAGTGAAGGTGGTCAGCCAAATCAGCCCCAGCATTTT
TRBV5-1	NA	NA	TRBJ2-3	CASRADLGGDTQYF	TGCGCCAGCAGAGCGGATCTAGGGGGAGATACGCAGTATTTT
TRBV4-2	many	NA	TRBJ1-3	CASSQEQGNTIYF	TGTGCCAGCAGCCAAGAACAGGGAAACACCATATATTTT
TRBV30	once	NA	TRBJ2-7	CAWSVLGGDEQYF	TGTGCCTGGAGTGTACTTGGGGGTGACGAGCAGTACTTC
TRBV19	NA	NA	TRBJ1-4	CASSPSEKLFF	TGTGCCAGTAGTCCTTCAGAAAAACTGTTTTTT
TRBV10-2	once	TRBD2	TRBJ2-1	CASSESTEAGGLLF	TGCGCCAGCAGTGAGTCGACTGAAGCGGGAGGACTGCTCTTC
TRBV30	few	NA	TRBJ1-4	CAWTLADEKLFF	TGTGCCTGGACCTTGGCTGATGAAAAACTGTTTTTT
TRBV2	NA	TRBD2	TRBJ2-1	CASSESSGRYNEQFF	TGTGCCAGCAGTGAATCCAGCGGGAGATACAATGAGCAGTTCTTC
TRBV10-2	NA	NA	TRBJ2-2	CASSERVTGELFF	TGCGCCAGCAGTGAACGTGTCACCGGGGAGCTGTTTTTT
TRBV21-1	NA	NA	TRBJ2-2	CASSKALDAGGLAGELFF	TGTGCCAGCAGCAAAGCGCTTGATGCGGGAGGGTTGGCCGGGGAGCTGTTTTTT
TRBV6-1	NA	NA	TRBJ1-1	CASSVSVRDTEAFF	TGTGCCAGCAGTGTCTCTGTGAGGGACACTGAAGCTTTCTTT
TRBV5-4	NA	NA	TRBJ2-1	CASSLLRNEQFF	TGTGCCAGCAGCTTGCTACGGAATGAGCAGTTCTTC
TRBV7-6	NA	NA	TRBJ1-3	CASSLRPESSGNTIYF	TGTGCCAGCAGCTTACGGCCAGAAAGCTCTGGAAACACCATATATTTT
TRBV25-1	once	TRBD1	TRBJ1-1	CASRTGVEAFF	TGTGCCAGCAGGACAGGGGTGGAAGCTTTCTTT
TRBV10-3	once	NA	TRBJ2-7	CAISEPRYEQYF	TGTGCCATCAGTGAGCCGCGCTACGAGCAGTACTTC
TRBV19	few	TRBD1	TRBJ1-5	CASSMYDRGGSNQPQHF	TGTGCCAGTAGTATGTACGACAGGGGTGGCAGCAATCAGCCCCAGCATTTT
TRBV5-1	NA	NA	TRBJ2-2	CASSPPLDTGELFF	TGCGCCAGCAGCCCACCCCTAGACACCGGGGAGCTGTTTTTT
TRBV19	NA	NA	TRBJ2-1	CATQGRLGGNEQFF	TGTGCCACCCAGGGAAGACTGGGTGGGAATGAGCAGTTCTTC
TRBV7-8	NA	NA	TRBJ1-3	CASSLNSPSGNTIYF	TGTGCCAGCAGCTTAAACTCCCCCTCTGGAAACACCATATATTTT
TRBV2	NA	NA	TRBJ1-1	CASSEIGGLLTEAFF	TGTGCCAGCAGTGAAATCGGTGGGTTGTTGACTGAAGCTTTCTTT
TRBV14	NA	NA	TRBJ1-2	CASRSDKSYGYTF	TGTGCCAGCAGGTCAGACAAGAGCTATGGCTACACCTTC
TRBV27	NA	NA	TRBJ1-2	CASSLKSTQDYGYTF	TGTGCCAGCAGTTTAAAGTCTACCCAGGACTATGGCTACACCTTC
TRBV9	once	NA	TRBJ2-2	CASSVSGVGNTGELFF	TGTGCCAGCAGCGTATCGGGAGTCGGGAACACCGGGGAGCTGTTTTTT
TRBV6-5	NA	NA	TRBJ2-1	CASSSPGVYNEQFF	TGTGCCAGCAGTTCCCCAGGCGTCTACAATGAGCAGTTCTTC
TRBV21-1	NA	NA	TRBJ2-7	CASSKFGTGTYEQYF	NA
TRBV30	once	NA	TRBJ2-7	CAWRDIARAYEQYF	TGTGCCTGGCGCGACATAGCGCGCGCCTACGAGCAGTACTTC
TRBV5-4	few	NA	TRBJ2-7	CASRGDGSNEQYF	TGTGCCAGCAGGGGGGACGGGTCCAACGAGCAGTACTTC